Listed below are T cell receptor beta chains from one sample, sequenced in a study of STAT5B mutations in CD4+ large granular lymphocyte leukemia. TCRdb's copy holds only in-frame clones and misses some; the assay was immunoSEQ multiplex PCR. This sample has about 31,000 clones, with roughly 70% found just once. The sample was CD4+ T cells from blood buffy coats. These receptors were collected from a human donor in good health. Each CDR3 is given with its conserved first and last residue. The D gene is left open where the match is weak. Size is stated for part of the rows, as once, few or many counts, or as a class when the clone is expanded.

NA	15	NA	TRBV7-2	TRBJ1-2	CASSPRDRPRDGYTF	TGTGCCAGCAGCCCCCGAGATCGGCCGCGGGATGGCTACACCTTC
NA	14	NA	TRBV5-4	TRBJ1-2	CASSFPSGNYGYTF	TGTGCCAGCAGCTTTCCCTCAGGGAACTATGGCTACACCTTC
NA	17	TRBD2	TRBV10-3	TRBJ2-3	CAISEGWAGEFTDTQYF	TGTGCCATCAGTGAGGGCTGGGCGGGGGAGTTCACAGATACGCAGTATTTT
once	15	TRBD2	TRBV5-1	TRBJ2-7	CASSPGGGTLNEQYF	TGCGCCAGCAGCCCTGGGGGAGGGACGTTAAACGAGCAGTACTTC
few	13	TRBD1	TRBV27	TRBJ1-2	CASRVDRVGGYTF	TGTGCCAGCAGGGTCGACAGGGTCGGTGGCTACACCTTC
few	15	TRBD2	TRBV28	TRBJ2-2	CASRKRGGRGGELFF	TGTGCCAGCCGAAAGCGGGGGGGCAGGGGCGGGGAGCTGTTTTTT
few	14	NA	TRBV5-1	TRBJ2-3	CASSRGESTDTQYF	TGCGCCAGCAGTCGCGGGGAGAGCACAGATACGCAGTATTTT
few	15	TRBD1	TRBV30	TRBJ1-2	CAWNVLSGGGYGYTF	TGTGCCTGGAACGTCCTGTCAGGGGGCGGTTATGGCTACACCTTC
NA	15	NA	TRBV2	TRBJ2-2	CASSLLDPNTGELFF	TGTGCCAGCAGTTTACTTGACCCTAACACCGGGGAGCTGTTTTTT
NA	15	NA	TRBV15	TRBJ1-2	CATSPTSRQAYGYTF	TGTGCCACCAGCCCCACGAGCCGACAGGCTTATGGCTACACCTTC
NA	14	NA	TRBV5-5	TRBJ2-3	CASSRGTSTDTQYF	TGTGCCAGCAGCCGGGGGACTAGCACAGATACGCAGTATTTT
NA	15	NA	TRBV14	TRBJ2-1	CASSPLLNSYNEQFF	TGTGCCAGCAGCCCCCTGCTAAACAGCTACAATGAGCAGTTCTTC
NA	14	NA	TRBV7-3	TRBJ2-3	CASSPGTITDTQYF	TGTGCCAGCAGCCCCGGAACCATCACAGATACGCAGTATTTT
NA	14	NA	TRBV14	TRBJ1-2	CASSQGRTNYGYTF	TGTGCCAGCAGCCAAGGGCGGACTAACTATGGCTACACCTTC
few	15	TRBD1	TRBV19	TRBJ1-6	CASRSDRGYNSPLHF	TGTGCCAGTAGATCGGACAGGGGGTATAATTCACCCCTCCACTTT
NA	15	TRBD1	TRBV6-5	TRBJ1-4	CASSRRQGLREKLFF	TGTGCCAGCAGTAGAAGACAGGGGTTAAGGGAAAAACTGTTTTTT
NA	11	NA	TRBV20-1	TRBJ2-2	CSARVGRDLFF	TGCAGTGCTAGAGTAGGGAGAGATCTGTTTTTT
NA	14	NA	TRBV11-1	TRBJ1-1	CASSRDRTNTEAFF	TGTGCCAGCAGCCGCGACAGAACGAACACTGAAGCTTTCTTT
NA	14	NA	TRBV18	TRBJ1-5	CASSRGAGNQPQHF	TGTGCCAGCTCACGGGGGGCTGGGAATCAGCCCCAGCATTTT
NA	12	NA	TRBV30	TRBJ1-1	CAWSVRNTEAFF	TGTGCCTGGAGTGTTAGGAACACTGAAGCTTTCTTT
NA	14	NA	TRBV2	TRBJ1-1	CASKTGRLPTEAFF	TGTGCCAGCAAGACGGGACGGCTTCCCACTGAAGCTTTCTTT
NA	15	TRBD2	TRBV9	TRBJ2-1	CASSVGGGRTNEQFF	TGTGCCAGCAGCGTAGGAGGCGGGAGGACGAATGAGCAGTTCTTC
NA	14	TRBD2	TRBV9	TRBJ2-4	CASSAGGQGNIQYF	TGTGCCAGTTCCGCGGGGGGGCAGGGAAACATTCAGTACTTC
NA	14	TRBD1	TRBV28	TRBJ2-7	CASSIEDRTYEQYF	TGTGCCAGCAGTATTGAGGACAGGACCTACGAGCAGTACTTC
NA	14	NA	TRBV4-3	TRBJ2-1	CASSQGVVFGEQFF	TGCGCCAGCAGCCAAGGGGTAGTCTTCGGTGAGCAGTTCTTC
NA	17	NA	TRBV5-1	TRBJ2-7	CASSYDPPDSLPSEQYF	TGCGCCAGCAGCTATGACCCCCCGGACAGCCTACCTTCCGAGCAGTACTTC
NA	15	NA	TRBV10-3	TRBJ2-2	CAISFDRLGSGELFF	TGTGCCATCAGTTTCGACAGGCTCGGAAGCGGGGAGCTGTTTTTT
NA	17	TRBD2	TRBV19	TRBJ2-3	CASSIDRLAGAADTQYF	TGTGCCAGTAGTATAGATCGGCTAGCGGGAGCTGCAGATACGCAGTATTTT
NA	16	TRBD1	TRBV5-1	TRBJ2-5	CASRAGQAQGRETQYF	TGCGCCAGCAGGGCGGGACAGGCTCAGGGAAGGGAGACCCAGTACTTC
once	15	TRBD2	TRBV7-2	TRBJ2-7	CASSSPRAGSYEQYF	TGTGCCAGCAGCTCTCCTCGAGCGGGATCCTACGAGCAGTACTTC
NA	13	NA	TRBV6-5	TRBJ1-3	CASTSLSGNTIYF	TGTGCCAGCACGAGCCTCTCTGGAAACACCATATATTTT
NA	14	TRBD1	TRBV6-4	TRBJ2-5	CASSEGQAAVAQYF	TGTGCCAGCAGTGAGGGACAGGCTGCGGTGGCCCAGTACTTC
NA	16	NA	TRBV27	TRBJ1-3	CASSTSSTGAGNTIYF	NA
NA	13	NA	TRBV5-6	TRBJ1-1	CASRSTENTEAFF	TGTGCCAGCAGATCGACAGAGAACACTGAAGCTTTCTTT
few	14	NA	TRBV12-5	TRBJ1-2	CASGPKGSNYGYTF	TGTGCTAGTGGTCCAAAGGGGAGTAACTATGGCTACACCTTC
NA	11	NA	TRBV20-1	TRBJ2-3	CSASLGDTQYF	TGCAGTGCTAGTCTGGGAGATACGCAGTATTTT
NA	15	NA	TRBV18	TRBJ2-6	CASSPALSGANVLTF	TGTGCCAGCTCACCAGCCCTCTCTGGGGCCAACGTCCTGACTTTC
NA	14	TRBD1	TRBV7-2	TRBJ1-2	CASSPGTGDYGYTF	TGTGCCAGCAGCCCCGGGACAGGGGACTATGGCTACACCTTC
NA	13	NA	TRBV6-5	TRBJ2-5	CASSYSSPETQYF	TGTGCCAGCAGTTACTCCAGCCCAGAGACCCAGTACTTC
NA	16	NA	TRBV4-1	TRBJ1-5	CASSPGRVGFGQPQHF	TGCGCCAGCAGCCCCGGAAGGGTAGGGTTCGGTCAGCCCCAGCATTTT
few	12	NA	TRBV19	TRBJ1-6	CASSIPNSPLHF	TGTGCCAGTAGTATCCCAAATTCACCCCTCCACTTT
NA	16	TRBD2	TRBV19	TRBJ2-3	CASSIPGTSGTDTQYF	TGTGCCAGTAGCATCCCCGGGACTAGCGGTACAGATACGCAGTATTTT
NA	14	TRBD1	TRBV11-3	TRBJ2-1	CASSFGTDYNEQFF	TGTGCCAGCAGCTTTGGGACAGACTACAATGAGCAGTTCTTC
NA	14	TRBD1	TRBV28	TRBJ1-6	CASSAGQAISPLHF	TGTGCCAGCAGCGCGGGACAGGCGATTTCACCCCTCCACTTT
NA	15	TRBD2	TRBV11-2	TRBJ2-1	CASSAGLAGYNEQFF	TGTGCCAGCAGCGCAGGACTAGCGGGATACAATGAGCAGTTCTTC
NA	16	TRBD1	TRBV9	TRBJ1-1	CASSVSTDRENTEAFF	TGTGCCAGCAGCGTCTCTACGGACAGGGAAAACACTGAAGCTTTCTTT